The rows below give T cell receptor beta chains drawn from one sample of a study of human T cells and chemical hapten exposure. TCRdb itself ran the RACE reads through MiXCR, one entry per CDR3 protein. The table has 50,000 to 65,000 distinct CDR3 sequences, around 6.6% seen once. Here the sequenced sample was whole blood, taken in connection with sensitization to the hapten diphenylcyclopropenone (DPC). The origin of the receptors is a woman in her twenties or thirties with alopecia areata. Some clones in this sample may be carry-over from other donors' samples. The CDR3 runs from the conserved cysteine through the conserved F or W. The D gene is left open where the match is weak. Size values are once, few and many counts, or a class for expanded clones, and some rows have none.

TRBJ1-1 TRBV29-1 NA NA 13 CSVVPGMNTEAFF TGCAGCGTTGTTCCGGGGATGAACACTGAAGCTTTCTTT
TRBJ2-3 TRBV30 NA few 15 CAWSPTPASGDTQYF TGTGCCTGGAGCCCGACCCCAGCTTCTGGGGATACGCAGTATTTT
TRBJ2-1 TRBV9 NA few 12 CASSINYNEQFF TGTGCCAGCAGCATCAATTACAATGAGCAGTTCTTC
TRBJ1-6 TRBV20-1 NA many 13 CSARQDDNSPLHF TGCAGTGCTAGACAGGACGATAATTCACCCCTCCACTTT
TRBJ1-1 TRBV30 TRBD1 many 13 CALRGQVNTEAFF TGTGCCCTCCGGGGACAGGTGAACACTGAAGCTTTCTTT
TRBJ2-1 TRBV2 NA many 13 CASSAGRGDEQFF TGTGCCAGCAGTGCCGGCAGGGGGGATGAGCAGTTCTTC
TRBJ1-4 TRBV12-3/TRBV12-4 NA many 11 CASSSSEKLFF TGTGCCAGCAGTTCCTCCGAAAAACTGTTTTTT
TRBJ1-4 TRBV27 NA NA 15 CASRRTLAAREKLFF TGTGCCAGCAGACGGACACTCGCGGCGCGTGAAAAACTGTTTTTT
TRBJ2-1 TRBV3-1 NA many 15 CASSQPGARFGEQFF TGTGCCAGCAGCCAACCGGGGGCACGCTTCGGTGAGCAGTTCTTC
TRBJ2-2 TRBV3-1 NA many 17 CASSQGGTNKYTGELFF TGTGCCAGCAGCCAGGGCGGGACAAATAAATACACCGGGGAGCTGTTTTTT
TRBJ2-3 TRBV18 TRBD1 NA 12 CASSPGQATQYF TGTGCCAGCTCACCGGGACAGGCTACGCAGTATTTT
TRBJ2-5 TRBV13 TRBD1 many 14 CASSFPGQQETQYF TGTGCCAGCAGCTTTCCGGGACAGCAAGAGACCCAGTACTTC
TRBJ1-1 TRBV7-3 NA many 15 CASSSVGARDTEAFF TGTGCCAGCAGCTCCGTTGGGGCGCGGGACACTGAAGCTTTCTTT
TRBJ1-2 TRBV7-9 NA few 15 CASSLGAATNYGYTF TGTGCCAGCAGCTTAGGGGCAGCTACTAACTATGGCTACACCTTC
TRBJ1-6 TRBV19 NA few 15 CASSSMGGGNSPLHF TGTGCCAGTAGTTCGATGGGGGGCGGTAATTCACCCCTCCACTTT
TRBJ2-2 TRBV6-1 NA NA 15 CASSESSNRAGELFF TGTGCCAGCAGTGAATCCTCAAACCGGGCCGGGGAGCTGTTTTTT
TRBJ2-7 TRBV6-2/TRBV6-3 NA many 15 CASSSRPLTSYEQYF TGTGCCAGCAGTTCGCGGCCACTGACCTCCTACGAGCAGTACTTC
TRBJ2-5 TRBV20-1 NA many 14 CSATPGLAQETQYF TGCAGTGCTACCCCGGGGTTGGCACAAGAGACCCAGTACTTC
TRBJ1-5 TRBV7-9 NA many 18 CASSLADYEGYSNQPQHF TGTGCCAGCAGCTTAGCGGACTACGAAGGGTATAGCAATCAGCCCCAGCATTTT
TRBJ1-6 TRBV6-5 TRBD1 many 20 CASSYSVYRGLSSYNSPLHF TGTGCCAGCAGTTACTCGGTTTACAGGGGCCTGAGCTCCTATAATTCACCCCTCCACTTT